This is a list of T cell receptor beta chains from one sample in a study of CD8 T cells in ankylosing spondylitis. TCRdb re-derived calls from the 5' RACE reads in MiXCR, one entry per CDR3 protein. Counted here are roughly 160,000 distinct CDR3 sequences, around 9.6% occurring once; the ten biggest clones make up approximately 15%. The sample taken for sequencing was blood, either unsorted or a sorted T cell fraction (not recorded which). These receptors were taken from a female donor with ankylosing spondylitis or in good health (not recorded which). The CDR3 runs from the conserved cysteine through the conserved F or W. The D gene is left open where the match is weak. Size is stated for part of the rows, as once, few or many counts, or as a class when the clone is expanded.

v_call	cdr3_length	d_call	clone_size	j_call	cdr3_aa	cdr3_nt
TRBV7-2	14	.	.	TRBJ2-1	CASNPMSAYNEQFF	TGTGCCAGCAACCCTATGAGTGCGTACAATGAGCAGTTCTTC
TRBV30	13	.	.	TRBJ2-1	CAWSGMSYNEQFF	TGTGCCTGGAGTGGTATGTCCTACAATGAGCAGTTCTTC
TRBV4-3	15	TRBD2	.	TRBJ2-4	CASSSIAGAKNIQYF	TGCGCCAGCAGCTCCATAGCGGGAGCCAAAAACATTCAGTACTTC
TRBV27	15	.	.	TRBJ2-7	CASSRAGGGIYEQYF	TGTGCCAGCAGTCGAGCAGGAGGCGGGATCTACGAGCAGTACTTC
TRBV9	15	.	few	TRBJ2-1	CASSAGDRQGNEQFF	TGTGCCAGCAGCGCCGGGGACCGCCAGGGGAATGAGCAGTTCTTC
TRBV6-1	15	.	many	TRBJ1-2	CASSPPESRPYGYTF	TGTGCCAGCAGTCCTCCGGAGAGTAGGCCTTATGGCTACACCTTC
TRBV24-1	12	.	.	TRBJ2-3	CATSGEADTQYF	TGTGCCACCAGTGGGGAGGCAGATACGCAGTATTTT
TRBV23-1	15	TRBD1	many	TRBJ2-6	CASFRGGAGANVLTF	TGCGCCAGCTTCAGAGGGGGCGCTGGGGCCAACGTCCTGACTTTC
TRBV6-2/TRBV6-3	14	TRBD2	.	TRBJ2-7	CASRPLAEIYEQYF	TGTGCCAGCAGGCCACTAGCGGAAATATACGAGCAGTACTTC
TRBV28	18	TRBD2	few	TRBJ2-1	CASSPRTSGRTKYNEQFF	TGTGCCAGCAGTCCGCGGACTAGCGGGAGGACTAAATACAATGAGCAGTTCTTC
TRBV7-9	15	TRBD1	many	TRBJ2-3	CASSFDRGSTDTQYF	TGTGCCAGCAGCTTTGACAGGGGGAGCACAGATACGCAGTATTTT
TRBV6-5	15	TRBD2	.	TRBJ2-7	CASSYGLDGSGEQYF	TGTGCCAGCAGTTACGGACTAGACGGTTCTGGGGAGCAGTACTTC
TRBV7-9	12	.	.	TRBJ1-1	CASSFGTPTAFF	TGTGCCAGCAGCTTCGGGACTCCCACAGCTTTCTTT
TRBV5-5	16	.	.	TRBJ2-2	CASSPKGALRTGELFF	TGTGCCAGCAGCCCCAAGGGAGCGCTTCGGACCGGGGAGCTGTTTTTT
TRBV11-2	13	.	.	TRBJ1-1	CASSLDGGSEAFF	TGTGCCAGCAGCTTAGATGGGGGATCTGAAGCTTTCTTT
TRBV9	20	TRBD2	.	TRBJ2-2	CASSPTGRLAGVISTGELFF	TGTGCCAGCAGCCCCACAGGTAGACTAGCGGGAGTTATTAGCACCGGGGAGCTGTTTTTT
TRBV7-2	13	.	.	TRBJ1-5	CASSLQVLSSQHF	TGTGCCAGCAGCTTGCAGGTCCTATCCAGCCAGCATTTT
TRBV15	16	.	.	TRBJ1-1	CATSRDRGGENTEAFF	TGTGCCACCAGCAGAGACCGGGGGGGAGAGAACACTGAAGCTTTCTTT
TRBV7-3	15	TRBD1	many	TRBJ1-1	CASSQTGGANTEAFF	TGTGCCAGCAGCCAAACAGGGGGGGCGAACACTGAAGCTTTCTTT
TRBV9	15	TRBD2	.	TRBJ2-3	CASSVLAGGHDTQYF	TGTGCCAGCAGCGTCTTAGCGGGAGGCCACGATACGCAGTATTTT
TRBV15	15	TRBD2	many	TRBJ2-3	CATSRGREGADTQYF	TGTGCCACCAGCAGAGGCAGGGAGGGTGCGGATACGCAGTATTTT
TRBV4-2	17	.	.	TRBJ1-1	CASSQVETAAGRPEAFF	TGTGCCAGCAGCCAAGTCGAAACAGCCGCCGGGAGGCCTGAAGCTTTCTTT
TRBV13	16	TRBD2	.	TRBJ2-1	CASSRRGSGRVNEQFF	TGTGCCAGCAGCCGCAGGGGAAGCGGGAGGGTCAATGAGCAGTTCTTC
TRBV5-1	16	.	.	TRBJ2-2	CASVPGTSPYTGELFF	TGCGCCAGCGTTCCGGGGACTTCTCCTTACACCGGGGAGCTGTTTTTT
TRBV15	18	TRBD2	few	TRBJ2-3	CATSRDRGGSSVVDTQYF	TGTGCCACCAGCAGAGATCGAGGCGGGAGTAGTGTTGTAGATACGCAGTATTTT
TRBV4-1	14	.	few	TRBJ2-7	CASSQGTGAHEQYF	TGCGCCAGCAGCCAAGGAACGGGGGCCCACGAGCAGTACTTC
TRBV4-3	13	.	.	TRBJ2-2	CASSRAEPGELFF	TGCGCCAGCAGCCGGGCGGAACCCGGGGAGCTGTTTTTT
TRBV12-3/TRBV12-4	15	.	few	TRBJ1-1	CASSLGMGGDTEAFF	TGTGCCAGCAGTTTGGGGATGGGGGGAGACACTGAAGCTTTCTTT
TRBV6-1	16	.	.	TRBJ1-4	CASSEEAQRLNEKLFF	TGTGCCAGCAGTGAAGAAGCCCAGCGGCTTAATGAAAAACTGTTTTTT
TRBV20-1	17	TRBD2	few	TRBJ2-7	CSASSGQRTSGVYEQYF	TGCAGTGCCTCATCGGGACAGCGGACTAGCGGGGTCTACGAGCAGTACTTC
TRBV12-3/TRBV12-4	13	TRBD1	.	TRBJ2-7	CASSPTGGGEQYF	TGTGCCAGCAGTCCAACAGGGGGCGGCGAGCAGTACTTC
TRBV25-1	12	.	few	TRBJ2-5	CASSGQQETQYF	TGTGCCAGCAGTGGGCAGCAAGAGACCCAGTACTTC
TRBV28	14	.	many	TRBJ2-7	CASSADSLAYEQYF	TGTGCCAGCAGTGCGGACAGTCTAGCCTACGAGCAGTACTTC
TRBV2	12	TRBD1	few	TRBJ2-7	CASNRGDYEQYF	TGTGCCAGTAACAGGGGGGACTACGAGCAGTACTTC
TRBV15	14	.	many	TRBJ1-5	CATNPGGGKEPQHF	TGTGCCACCAACCCCGGGGGAGGCAAAGAGCCCCAGCATTTT
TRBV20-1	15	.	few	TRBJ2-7	CSARDYEGGGYEQYF	TGCAGTGCTAGAGATTACGAAGGAGGAGGCTACGAGCAGTACTTC
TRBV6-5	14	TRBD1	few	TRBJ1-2	CASSKQGRIYGYTF	TGTGCCAGCAGTAAACAGGGGAGAATATATGGCTACACCTTC
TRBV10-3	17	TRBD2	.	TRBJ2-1	CAISAAVAGGVYNEQFF	TGTGCCATCAGTGCGGCCGTCGCGGGAGGAGTGTACAATGAGCAGTTCTTC
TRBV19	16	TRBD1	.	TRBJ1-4	CASTPFPGQGYEKLFF	TGTGCCAGTACCCCGTTTCCGGGACAGGGATATGAAAAACTGTTTTTT
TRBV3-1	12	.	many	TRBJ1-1	CASSPGQAEAFF	TGTGCCAGCAGCCCCGGTCAGGCTGAAGCTTTCTTT
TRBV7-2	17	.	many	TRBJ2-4	CASSLSPSLGAKNIQYF	TGTGCCAGCAGCTTAAGCCCCTCACTTGGGGCCAAAAACATTCAGTACTTC
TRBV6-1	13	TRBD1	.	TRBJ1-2	CASSPGQMGGYTF	TGTGCCAGCAGCCCGGGACAGATGGGAGGCTACACCTTC
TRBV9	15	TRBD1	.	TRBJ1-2	CASSARDRGGYGYTF	TGTGCCAGCAGCGCCCGGGACAGGGGAGGCTATGGCTACACCTTC
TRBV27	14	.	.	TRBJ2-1	CASSLSTSYNEQFF	TGTGCCAGCAGTTTATCGACTAGCTACAATGAGCAGTTCTTC
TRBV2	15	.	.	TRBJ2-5	CASSSWSGREETQYF	TGTGCCAGCTCGAGCTGGTCAGGGAGAGAAGAGACCCAGTACTTC
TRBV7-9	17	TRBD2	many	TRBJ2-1	CASSRPTSGSSHNEQFF	TGTGCCAGCAGCCGCCCGACTAGCGGGAGCAGCCACAATGAGCAGTTCTTC
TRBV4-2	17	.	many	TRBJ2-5	CASSQAPFGGSGETQYF	TGTGCCAGCAGCCAAGCCCCCTTTGGAGGGAGCGGAGAGACCCAGTACTTC
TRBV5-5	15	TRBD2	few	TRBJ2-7	CASSLAGTSAHEQYF	TGTGCCAGCAGCTTGGCAGGGACTAGCGCCCACGAGCAGTACTTC
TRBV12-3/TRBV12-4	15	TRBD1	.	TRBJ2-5	CASSLGSTGLETQYF	TGTGCCAGCAGCCTTGGGTCGACAGGGTTGGAGACCCAGTACTTC
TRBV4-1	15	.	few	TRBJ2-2	CASSQAGRWTGELFF	TGCGCCAGCAGCCAAGCAGGGCGATGGACCGGGGAGCTGTTTTTT
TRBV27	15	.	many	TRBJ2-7	CASSGGAGGLYEQYF	TGTGCCAGCAGTGGGGGGGCAGGGGGCTTGTACGAGCAGTACTTC
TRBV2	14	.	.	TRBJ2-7	CASSEDSGRYEQYF	TGTGCCAGCAGTGAAGACAGCGGACGCTACGAGCAGTACTTC
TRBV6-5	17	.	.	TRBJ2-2	CASSYSVGLFNTGELFF	TGTGCCAGCAGTTACTCCGTGGGTTTATTTAACACCGGGGAGCTGTTTTTT
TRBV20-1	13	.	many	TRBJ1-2	CSARGQGSTGYTF	TGCAGTGCTAGAGGTCAGGGTTCTACTGGCTACACCTTC
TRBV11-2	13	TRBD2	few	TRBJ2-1	CASSAAGGNEQFF	TGTGCCAGCAGCGCGGCGGGGGGGAATGAGCAGTTCTTC